Shown below are 24 T cell receptor beta chains from a single sample sequenced in a study of T cells after yellow fever vaccination. One entry per CDR3 protein, called by TCRdb with MiXCR from the 5' RACE reads. The sample shows about 300,000 distinct CDR3 sequences, around 6.8% of them seen only once. Specimen: PBMCs, collected approximately 40 days after the first yellow fever vaccination. The receptors come from a man younger than 35 who received the YFV17D yellow fever vaccine.

This chain uses TRBV5-1 with TRBJ2-5; a possible D gene is TRBD1 (6 bases). Germline lookup yields CDR1 SGHRS and CDR2 YFSETQ. The CDR3 consists of 14 residues. Trimming removed 4 bases from V and 2 bases from J, with 12 bases in between. CDR3 in DNA: TGCGCCAGCAGCCCTTGGGACAAACAAGAGACCCAGTACTTC. Protein: CASSPWDKQETQYF.

This clonotype showed up many times. This sequence joins TRBV20-1 and TRBJ2-7, with 9 positions matching TRBD1. The CDR3 contains 11 residues. Looked up from germline, CDR1 is DFQATT and CDR2 is SNEGSKA (reference sequence). Unmatched junction bases numbered 2, after V lost 8 bases and J lost 3 bases. The CDR3 loop reads CSTGQGYEQYV. The CDR3 coding sequence is TGCAGTACGGGACAGGGCTACGAGCAGTACGTC.

This clonotype was seen a few times. The chain uses TRBV5-1 and TRBJ1-1; unclear D gene. Germline CDR1 is SGHRS and CDR2 is YFSETQ. Trimming took off 1 base at V and 5 bases at J, with 9 bases between the two ends. CDR3 size: 13 residues. The CDR3 protein is CASSLNGGTEAFF. CDR3 nucleotide sequence: TGCGCCAGCAGCTTGAACGGAGGGACTGAAGCTTTCTTT.

This clonotype came up a few times. V usage is TRBV6-2 or TRBV6-3 and J usage is TRBJ2-2; 11 nucleotides align to TRBD2. The CDR3 has 18 residues. V shed 5 bases, J shed 0 bases, and the junction held 8 bases outside the gene matches. Germline V gives CDR1 MNHEY, CDR2 SVGEGT. The CDR3 DNA is TGTGCCAGCAGTGCAACTAGCGGGGGCCTCGCGAACACCGGGGAGCTGTTTTTT. Protein sequence: CASSATSGGLANTGELFF.

This clonotype was detected ten times or more. The V and J genes are TRBV28 and TRBJ2-7, with D perhaps matching TRBD1 or TRBD2 (5 bases each). V lost 6 bases and J lost 3, with 12 bases in between. This CDR3 is built from 13 residues. Germline V lookup: CDR1 MDHEN, CDR2 SYDVKM. CDR3 coding DNA: TGTGCCAGCAGCGGGGCCGGAGGCTACGAGCAGTACGTC. This translates into CASSGAGGYEQYV.

V gene TRBV6-2 or TRBV6-3 combines with J gene TRBJ2-7, with 8 nucleotides matching TRBD1. Germline V CDR1 and CDR2: MNHEY, SVGEGT. The V gene end was trimmed by 2 bases and the J gene end by 1 base; junction bases not matched to a gene: 7. The CDR3 runs to 16 residues. The CDR3: CASSYPATGGSYEQYV. CDR3 nucleotides: TGTGCCAGCAGTTACCCGGCTACAGGGGGTTCCTACGAGCAGTACGTC.

This clonotype has a count of ten or more. This chain uses TRBV4-2 with TRBJ2-5; D gene unclear. CDR3 length: 16 amino acids. Germline V gene sequence: CDR1 LGHNA, CDR2 YNFKEQ. Trimming shortened V by 0 bases and J by 3 bases, and 14 bases separated the two germline ends. The CDR3 nucleotides read TGTGCCAGCAGCCAAGAGGCGTTTTCAGAAAAAGAGACCCAGTACTTC. It translates to CASSQEAFSEKETQYF.

This clonotype has a single count. The chain combines TRBV14 with TRBJ1-2, with 7 bases identical to TRBD1. The V segment lost 2 bases and the J segment 4 bases; nucleotides outside the gene matches: 7. Germline-derived CDR1 and CDR2 are SGHDN and FVKESK. This CDR3 is built from 15 residues. DNA for the CDR3: TGTGCCAGCAGCCAACAAACCGGGACAGTCTATGGCTACACCTTC. This gives the protein CASSQQTGTVYGYTF. Full variable domain (rest looked up from reference TRBV14 and TRBJ1-2): EAGVTQFPSHSVIEKGQTVTLRCDPISGHDNLYWYRRVMGKEIKFLLHFVKESKQDESGMPNNRFLAERTGGTYSTLKVQPAELEDSGVYFCASSQQTGTVYGYTFGSGTRLTVV.

The table lists this clonotype with many counts. The CDR3 nucleotides are TGTGCCATCAGTGTCAATGACGGTTTGAGGCCCCAGCATTTT. Translated, it gives CAISVNDGLRPQHF. The chain has TRBV10-3 and TRBJ1-5; no reliable D call. V was shortened by 4 bases and J by 9 bases, with 16 bases between the two germline ends. From germline, CDR1 is ENHRY and CDR2 SYGVKD. The CDR3 sequence is 14 residues long.

This clonotype has ten or more counts. This chain links TRBV7-9 with TRBJ1-2; the D is unclear. CDR1 and CDR2 from the germline V gene are SEHNR and FQNEAQ (reference sequence). V was trimmed by 0 bases and J by 8 bases, leaving 7 bases between them. The CDR3 length is 12 residues. In nucleotides, the CDR3 is TGTGCCAGCAGCTTAGCGCAAGGAGGCTACACCTTC. Amino acid sequence: CASSLAQGGYTF.

CDR3 in amino acids: CATSRSGTSGGQSRDTQYF. CDR3 sequence (DNA): TGTGCCACCAGCAGAAGTGGGACTAGCGGGGGACAATCCCGGGATACGCAGTATTTT. This chain joins TRBV15 and TRBJ2-3; 14 bases line up with TRBD2. The CDR3 is 19 amino acids. Germline assignment: CDR1 LNHNV and CDR2 YYDKDF (reference sequence). After removal of 2 bases from V and 6 bases from J, the junction contained 13 bases not matched to a gene.

CDR3 sequence (DNA): TGTGCCAGCAGCCTACAGGAGACGAACACTGAAGCTTTCTTT. This sequence encodes CASSLQETNTEAFF. V usage is TRBV7-6 and J usage is TRBJ1-1; possibly TRBD1 for D (5 bases). This CDR3 region has 14 residues. Per germline, CDR1 SGHVS and CDR2 FNYEAQ. V was clipped by 5 bases and J by 1 base, with 11 bases between them. The whole variable domain, remainder taken from reference TRBV7-6 and TRBJ1-1, is GAGVSQSPRYKVTKRGQDVALRCDPISGHVSLYWYRQALGQGPEFLTYFNYEAQQDKSGLPNDRFSAERPEGSISTLTIQRTEQRDSAMYRCASSLQETNTEAFFGQGTRLTVV.

This clonotype occurred many times. The chain uses TRBV7-9 and TRBJ1-4; no firm D call. The CDR3 is made up of 15 amino acids. V gave up 0 bases and J gave up 6 bases, with 11 bases separating them. Per the germline V gene, CDR1 is SEHNR and CDR2 is FQNEAQ (reference sequence). The CDR3 DNA reads as TGTGCCAGCAGCTTAGCAATTGCAGGATATGAAAAACTGTTTTTT. Translating gives CASSLAIAGYEKLFF.

The chain carries TRBV7-2 and TRBJ1-5; a weak D match, TRBD1 (5 bases). This CDR3 contains 15 residues. V lost 1 base to trimming and J lost 6 bases, with 13 bases between them. CDR1 and CDR2 from the germline V gene are SGHTA and FQGNSA. For the CDR3, the DNA is TGTGCCAGCAGCTTAGGGCAGGGTGCCAGTCAGCCCCAGCATTTT. This encodes CASSLGQGASQPQHF.

At least ten counts were recorded for this clonotype. The rearrangement links TRBV5-6 to TRBJ2-1, with D tentatively TRBD2 (6 bases). Germline V gene sequence: CDR1 SGHDT, CDR2 YYEEEE. This CDR3 comprises 13 residues. Trimming removed 0 bases from V and 10 bases from J, with 11 bases in between. CDR3 sequence reads: CASSLAGVEEQFF. For the CDR3, the DNA is TGTGCCAGCAGCTTGGCGGGGGTAGAAGAGCAGTTCTTC.

This clonotype showed up just a few times. The rearrangement joins TRBV5-1 to TRBJ2-6; TRBD2 might be the D (5 bases). Trimming shortened V by 4 bases and J by 1 base, and 9 bases separated the two germline ends. The CDR3 loop spans 15 amino acids. Germline CDR1 reads SGHRS; CDR2 reads YFSETQ. As DNA, the CDR3 is TGCGCCAGCAGCGCGGGCTTATCTGGGGCCAACGTCCTGACTTTC. Translated: CASSAGLSGANVLTF.

This clonotype was counted at least ten times. J is TRBJ2-7 and V is TRBV28, with 7 bases fitting TRBD1. There are 15 residues in the CDR3. The germline V gene has CDR1 MDHEN and CDR2 SYDVKM. V dropped 3 bases and J dropped 3; count of bases not matched to a gene: 8. The CDR3 bases are TGTGCCAGCAGTTTCCCAGGGGGTTTCCACTACGAGCAGTACTTC. Amino acids: CASSFPGGFHYEQYF.

The sample holds a few counts of this clonotype. The gene calls are TRBV5-1 and TRBJ2-3; D possibly corresponds to TRBD2 (5 bases). There are 15 residues in the CDR3. Trimming pared 0 bases from V and 4 bases from J, leaving 12 bases between. In germline, CDR1 is SGHRS, CDR2 YFSETQ. The CDR3: CASSLADSRADTQYF. CDR3 nucleotide sequence: TGCGCCAGCAGCTTGGCCGACTCGAGGGCAGATACGCAGTATTTT.

This clonotype came up a few times. The gene calls are TRBV7-2 and TRBJ1-2; TRBD1 matches at 8 bases. The CDR3 loop spans 14 amino acids. The germline V gene has CDR1 SGHTA and CDR2 FQGNSA. With 0 bases clipped from V and 7 bases from J, the junction kept 4 bases outside the gene matches. The CDR3 protein is CASSLATRGLGYTF. The CDR3 nucleotides read TGTGCCAGCAGCTTAGCAACCAGGGGGCTTGGCTACACCTTC.

This clonotype has only a few counts. This CDR3 reads CASSQVFGDRGPGYTF. The CDR3 DNA reads as TGCGCCAGCAGCCAAGTATTCGGGGACAGGGGGCCTGGCTACACCTTC. The J gene is TRBJ1-2, the V gene TRBV4-1; 12 nucleotides line up with TRBD1. Germline V gene data show CDR1 as MGHRA and CDR2 as YSYEKL. Trimming removed 1 base from V and 7 bases from J; junction bases left unmatched: 7. The CDR3 totals 16 residues.

CDR3 sequence: CSARDNIGGYTF. CDR3 coding DNA: TGCAGTGCTAGAGATAATATAGGAGGCTACACCTTC. This sequence joins TRBV20-1 and TRBJ1-2; D gene uncertain. The CDR3 runs 12 residues. Looked up from germline, CDR1 is DFQATT and CDR2 is SNEGSKA (reference sequence). Trimming shortened V by 0 bases and J by 8 bases, and 10 bases separated the two germline ends.

This clonotype has more than one count but fewer than ten. The V gene is TRBV7-2, the J gene TRBJ2-3, with D perhaps matching TRBD1 (6 bases). CDR1 is SGHTA, CDR2 FQGNSA, per germline. This CDR3 contains 15 residues. Trimming pared 3 bases from V and 4 bases from J, leaving 14 bases between. The DNA of the CDR3 is TGTGCCAGCAGCTTGACACGGGACAAGTCAGATACGCAGTATTTT. As protein: CASSLTRDKSDTQYF.

V usage is TRBV6-1 and J usage is TRBJ2-2, with 9 bases fitting TRBD2. Germline values: CDR1 MNHNS, CDR2 SASEGT. This CDR3 spans 16 amino acids. V lost 6 bases to trimming and J lost 6 bases; unmatched junction nucleotides: 11. Here the CDR3 DNA reads TGTGCCAGCAGGCTTCAAGCGGGGGGTACCTCCGGGGAGCTGTTTTTT. Translated: CASRLQAGGTSGELFF.

V is TRBV7-2 and J is TRBJ1-2, with 7 nucleotides matching TRBD1. CDR3 length: 15 amino acids. The ends lost 5 bases at V and 2 bases at J; junction bases unmatched: 8. CDR1 is SGHTA and CDR2 is FQGNSA in the germline V gene. CDR3 sequence (DNA): TGTGCCAGCAGCCGAAACAGGGGTCTCAACTATGGCTACACCTTC. Translation gives CASSRNRGLNYGYTF.